Listed below are T cell receptor beta chains from one sample, sequenced in a study of T cell responses to AZD1222 COVID-19 vaccine. Profiling relied on immunoSEQ multiplex PCR, and the TCRdb table lists in-frame clones only, not all of them. The table includes 150,000 to 200,000 clones, over 80% detected once. The specimen comprised peripheral blood, sampled on day 0 of MenACWY control vaccination. The receptors shown here come from an adult in good health. Both conserved end residues are part of each CDR3. Where a row states a size, it is once, few, many or the class of an expanded clone; other rows omit it.

cdr3_aa clone_size j_call v_call
CSARDRYQFF once TRBJ2-1 TRBV20-1
CASSPPGELFF NA TRBJ2-2 TRBV7-9
CASRPLQSSYEQYF once TRBJ2-7 TRBV27
CASSTRVLSGNTIYF once TRBJ1-3 TRBV13
CASRESGSRYNEQFF NA TRBJ2-1 TRBV2
CASSARQGANNEQFF NA TRBJ2-1 TRBV5-1
CASSQDSTGADGYTF NA TRBJ1-2 TRBV4-3
CASSLEDGPQHF NA TRBJ1-5 TRBV5-4
CASSGEGSYNYGYTF NA TRBJ1-2 TRBV7-9
CASSQRVGDPEQYF NA TRBJ2-7 TRBV6-6
CASSVAAPDTQYF NA TRBJ2-3 TRBV9
CASSQDGGSRTNEQFF NA TRBJ2-1 TRBV3-1/TRBV3-2
CASSFGQIQPQHF NA TRBJ1-5 TRBV7-9
CAAGQGYGELFF once TRBJ2-2 TRBV12-3/TRBV12-4
CASSLGTSYEQYF NA TRBJ2-7 TRBV19
CASSLARTGDQSLHF NA TRBJ1-6 TRBV28
CASDQTYEQYF NA TRBJ2-7 TRBV6-4
CATSDFPGSSYNEQFF NA TRBJ2-1 TRBV24-1
CASRVNTGELFF NA TRBJ2-2 TRBV2
CASSIPGRSNYGYTF NA TRBJ1-2 TRBV19
CASSQVRFVAENTGELFF NA TRBJ2-2 TRBV3-1/TRBV3-2
CASHTGDNQPQHF NA TRBJ1-5 TRBV28
CASTQGRSEQYF NA TRBJ2-7 TRBV6-4
CASSLAFGQEGGYTF NA TRBJ1-2 TRBV7-9
CASSLRHGYTGELFF NA TRBJ2-2 TRBV28
CASSAGGYEQYF NA TRBJ2-7 TRBV5-6
CASSRTGVNTEAFF NA TRBJ1-1 TRBV7-3
CASTTGRHGYTF NA TRBJ1-2 TRBV28
CASGAREQFF NA TRBJ2-1 TRBV9
CASSQQTTGFGNTIYF NA TRBJ1-3 TRBV4-1
CASREVRGNQPQHF NA TRBJ1-5 TRBV2
CASSTISGTIYF NA TRBJ1-3 TRBV7-2
CASSLNGGTETQYF NA TRBJ2-5 TRBV5-1
CASSQRQGGYEQYF once TRBJ2-7 TRBV5-5
CAWSTKGQGGDTQYF few TRBJ2-3 TRBV30
CSVDEARGSSTDTQYF NA TRBJ2-3 TRBV29-1
CASSVQGGSYEQYF NA TRBJ2-7 TRBV19
CAWSALGGDTDTQYF once TRBJ2-3 TRBV30
CASRVTSGRGETQYF NA TRBJ2-5 TRBV27
CATSGPSGRAGEQFF NA TRBJ2-1 TRBV15
CASSQEGRQSEKLFF NA TRBJ1-4 TRBV3-1/TRBV3-2
CASSYSTRGGNQPQHF NA TRBJ1-5 TRBV6-2/TRBV6-3
CASSPTHSDEQYF NA TRBJ2-7 TRBV9
CASSLGYDTNF NA TRBJ1-2 TRBV12-3/TRBV12-4
CASSFRRGDKIGF NA TRBJ2-7 TRBV28
CASSLDGGSYYEQYF NA TRBJ2-7 TRBV5-5
CASSPLAGEYNEQFF NA TRBJ2-1 TRBV19
CASSRTDPYEQYF NA TRBJ2-7 TRBV6-2/TRBV6-3
CASSLTETYEQYF few TRBJ2-7 TRBV4-1
CASSFSGYNEQFF NA TRBJ2-1 TRBV28
CASSLPEVTEEQYF NA TRBJ2-7 TRBV13
CASSFGTSGKKQETQYF NA TRBJ2-5 TRBV9
CASRRQGNQPQHF NA TRBJ1-5 TRBV6-5
CASSIWGNQPQHF once TRBJ1-5 TRBV19
CASSLWSSGSLAKQYF NA TRBJ2-7 TRBV5-6